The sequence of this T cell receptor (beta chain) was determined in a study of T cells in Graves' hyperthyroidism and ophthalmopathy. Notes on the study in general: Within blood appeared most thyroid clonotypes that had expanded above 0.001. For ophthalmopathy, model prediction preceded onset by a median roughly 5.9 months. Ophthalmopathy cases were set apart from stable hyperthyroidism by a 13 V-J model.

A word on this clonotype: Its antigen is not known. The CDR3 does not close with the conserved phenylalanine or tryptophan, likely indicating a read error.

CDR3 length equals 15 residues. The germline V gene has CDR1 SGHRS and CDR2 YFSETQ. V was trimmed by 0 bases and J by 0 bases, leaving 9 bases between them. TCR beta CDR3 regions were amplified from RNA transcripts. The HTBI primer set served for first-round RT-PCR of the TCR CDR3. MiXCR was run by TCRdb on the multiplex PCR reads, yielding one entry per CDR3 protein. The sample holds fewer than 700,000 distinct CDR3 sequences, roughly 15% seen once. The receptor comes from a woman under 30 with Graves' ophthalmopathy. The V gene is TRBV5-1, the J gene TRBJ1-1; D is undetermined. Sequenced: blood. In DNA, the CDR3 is TGCGCCAGCAGCTTGGCGGCCGGCCTGAACACTGAAGCTTTCCTT. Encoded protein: CASSLAAGLNTEAFL.